Below are 10 T cell receptor beta chains sequenced from a single sample in a study of graft-versus-host responses after intestinal transplantation. Antigens of these TCRs are unknown. Here immunoSEQ multiplex PCR was the method, and the copy in TCRdb shows in-frame clones only, minus some. This sample has over 100,000 clones, with approximately 95% found just once. The sequences come from unstimulated CD8+ T cells sorted from spleen or lymph node cells, collected before intestinal transplant. The source of these receptors is a human donor who received an intestinal transplant.

The chain joins TRBV4-1 to TRBJ2-5; D may be TRBD1 (6 bases). The CDR3 spans 15 residues. Trimming took off 3 bases at V and 2 bases at J, with 13 bases between the two ends. Germline values: CDR1 MGHRA, CDR2 YSYEKL. CDR3 region: CASSQYNRVQETQYF. The CDR3, as DNA: TGCGCCAGCAGCCAGTACAACAGGGTTCAAGAGACCCAGTACTTC.

About this clone: As the CDR3 is not closed by the conserved phenylalanine or tryptophan, this likely results from a read error. J is TRBJ1-2 and V is TRBV9; D call uncertain. This CDR3 is 13 amino acids long. V lost 4 bases to trimming and J lost 3 bases, with 10 bases between them. Germline assignment: CDR1 SGDLS and CDR2 YYNGEE. CDR3 in DNA: TGTGCCAGCAGCATGGGTCGGGACTATGGCTACACCCTC. The encoded protein is CASSMGRDYGYTL.

This clone occurred once. V usage is TRBV4-1 and J usage is TRBJ2-1, with D perhaps matching TRBD2 (7 bases). V lost 2 bases and J 9 bases, leaving 29 bases between the germline ends. Germline V CDR1 and CDR2: MGHRA, YSYEKL. CDR3 length equals 19 residues. CDR3 nucleotide sequence: TGCGCCAGCAGCCAACCCTGGACTACCGGAAGGGGGGGTATTGGTGAGCAGTTCTTC. Its translation: CASSQPWTTGRGGIGEQFF.

V and J are TRBV27 and TRBJ2-3; D is possibly TRBD2 (5 bases). V shed 1 base and J shed 0 bases, with 5 bases lying between them. In germline, CDR1 is MNHEY, CDR2 SMNVEV (reference sequence). This CDR3 is built from 14 residues. The CDR3 coding sequence is TGTGCCAGCAGTTTATTAGCGAGCACAGATACGCAGTATTTT. Its translation: CASSLLASTDTQYF.

The chain combines TRBV6-6 with TRBJ1-5; D remains ambiguous. Germline V gene data show CDR1 as MNHNY and CDR2 as SVGAGI (reference sequence). With 6 bases removed from V and 9 bases from J, the gap between germline ends came to 24 bases. This CDR3 contains 16 residues. The CDR3 loop reads CASSFHFAAHRGPQHF. The DNA for the CDR3 is TGTGCCAGCAGCTTCCATTTCGCGGCCCACCGGGGGCCCCAGCATTTT.

V and J are TRBV15 and TRBJ1-1; no reliable D call. Germline V gene lookup returns CDR1 LNHNV and CDR2 YYDKDF (reference sequence). The V end was cut by 1 base, the J end by 4 bases, with 10 bases between. This CDR3 is built from 14 residues. The CDR3 DNA is TGTGCCACCAGCAGAGTTGAGAGCTTCACTGAAGCTTTCTTT. Its protein product is CATSRVESFTEAFF.

DNA of the CDR3: TGTGCCAGTAGGACTAGCGGCTCCTACGAGCAGTACTTC. This sequence encodes CASRTSGSYEQYF. The V gene is TRBV28, the J gene TRBJ2-7, with 10 bases that match TRBD2. V lost 9 bases and J lost 0; bases outside the gene matches: 2. CDR1 is MDHEN and CDR2 is SYDVKM in the germline V gene. The CDR3 loop spans 13 amino acids.

This clone was seen a single time. The V gene is TRBV27, the J gene TRBJ1-2; tentative D call: TRBD1 (6 bases). From germline, CDR1 is MNHEY and CDR2 SMNVEV (reference sequence). The CDR3 has 13 residues. The V end lost 6 bases, the J end lost 4 bases, and 12 bases lay between the germline ends. CDR3 in amino acids: CASRGGRAYGYTF. The CDR3 DNA reads as TGTGCCAGCAGGGGGGGCAGGGCCTATGGCTACACCTTC.

The chain employs TRBV19 and TRBJ2-1; a possible D gene is TRBD2 (5 bases). Trimming left V 6 bases short and J 4 bases short, with 28 bases between. In germline, CDR1 is LNHDA, CDR2 SQIVND (reference sequence). This CDR3 has 19 amino acids. CDR3 sequence (DNA): TGTGCCAGTAGCATATTGCCCCTGAGAGGGAGTAGGGCTTACAATGAGCAGTTCTTC. Its protein product is CASSILPLRGSRAYNEQFF.

This clone has just a few counts. The chain uses TRBV28 and TRBJ2-7; the match to TRBD1 covers 7 bases. CDR3 length equals 13 residues. The V gene's germline CDR1 is MDHEN and CDR2 SYDVKM. Germline trimming cut 6 bases from V and 3 bases from J; bases unmatched to any gene: 5. The CDR3 loop reads CASSTTGDYEQYF. In DNA, the CDR3 is TGTGCCAGCAGCACAACAGGGGACTACGAGCAGTACTTC.